This section outlines one T cell receptor (beta chain) sequence together with its context. The sample belongs to a study of blood T cell repertoires in COVID-19. Germline-derived CDR1 and CDR2 are SQVTM and ANQGSEA. The CDR3 length is 14 residues. Trimming removed 4 bases at V and 3 bases at J, with 15 bases between. Sequencing was performed with immunoSEQ multiplex PCR; in TCRdb, only in-frame clones are kept and a portion is missing. This table has tens of thousands of clones, about four fifths appearing once. The sequence derives from a man between 65 and 85 years old with COVID-19, enrolled during active disease. The sequencing sample was made of peripheral blood. The chain uses TRBV29-1 and TRBJ1-2, with D maybe TRBD1 (6 bases). The CDR3 here is CSVVGGASYYGYTF. The CDR3 nucleotides read TGCAGCGTTGTAGGGGGGGCAAGCTACTATGGCTACACCTTC.